This T cell receptor (beta chain) is drawn from a study of CD8+ T cells in alopecia areata. Overall study findings and caveats: In patients, TCRs were shared less clearly than in mice, and HLA may possibly be involved. Scalp clonality dropped significantly under tofacitinib, as did expanded CD8+ top-100 clones.

Per the germline V gene, CDR1 is MNHNY and CDR2 is SVGAGI (reference sequence). The CDR3 is made up of 13 amino acids. V dropped 6 bases and J dropped 10; count of bases not matched to a gene: 7. RNA extraction was followed by reverse transcription into cDNA, which acted as the sequencing template. Some clones are missing from TCRdb's copy, which holds only in-frame ones; the method was immunoSEQ multiplex PCR. The table lists 100,000 to 150,000 clones, about 54% of them singletons. A remark on this clone: The antigen is unknown.

The treatment: oral pan-JAK inhibitor, 5-10 mg twice daily. The specimen comprised CD8+ T cells sorted from blood, sampled at week 4, from a patient treated with tofacitinib. The receptor was derived from a human donor with alopecia areata. The rearrangement uses TRBV6-6 and TRBJ1-4; 8 bases agree with TRBD1. CDR3 protein: CASRTGEMGKLFF. The CDR3 region has the DNA TGTGCCAGCAGGACAGGGGAGATGGGAAAACTGTTTTTT.